This T cell receptor (beta chain) was captured in a study of T-cell reconstitution after alpha-beta-depleted transplantation in children. Study results and limitations: The origin of high day-60 TCRbeta diversity in some patients lay in surviving recipient T cells and thymic progenitors. Several hundred rapidly expanded clones from non-depleted graft cells reportedly supplied alpha-beta T cells about two months post-transplant. Newly produced T cells mostly accounted for T-cell counts and diversity one year post-transplant.

A library of TCRbeta sequences, prepared with unique molecular identifiers, was generated. TCRdb analysed the PCR reads with MiXCR anew, one entry per CDR3 protein. This sample yields approximately 130,000 distinct CDR3 sequences, of which around 9.8% are seen a single time; less than 25% belongs to the top ten. This clonotype has a count of ten or more. Its antigen is not identified. The CDR3 has 13 residues. The chain combines TRBV21-1 with TRBJ2-5; the table's D call TRBD1 went unverified against the DNA. TRBV21-1 represents a pseudogene. The receptor was derived from a girl in the first two years of life who had a stem cell transplant for combined immunodeficiency, so the T cells may come from the graft donor. The input for sequencing was PBMCs, mostly from graft donor cells, taken 180 days after TCRalphabeta/CD19-depleted stem cell transplant. The CDR3 DNA reads TGTGCCAGCAGCAACCCGGCGGGGGAGGCCCAGTACTTC. Translated: CASSNPAGEAQYF.